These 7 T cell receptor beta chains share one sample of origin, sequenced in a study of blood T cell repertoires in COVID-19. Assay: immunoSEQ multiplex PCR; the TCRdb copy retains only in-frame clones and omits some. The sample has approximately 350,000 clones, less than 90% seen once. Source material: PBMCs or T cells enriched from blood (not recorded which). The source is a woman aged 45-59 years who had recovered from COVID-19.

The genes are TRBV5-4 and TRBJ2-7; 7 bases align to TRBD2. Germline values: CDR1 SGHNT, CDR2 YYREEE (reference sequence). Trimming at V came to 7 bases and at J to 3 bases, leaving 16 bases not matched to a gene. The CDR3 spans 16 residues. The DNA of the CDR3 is TGTGCCAGCCAGCAAAATCTAGCGGCAACCATCTACGAGCAGTACTTC. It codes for CASQQNLAATIYEQYF.

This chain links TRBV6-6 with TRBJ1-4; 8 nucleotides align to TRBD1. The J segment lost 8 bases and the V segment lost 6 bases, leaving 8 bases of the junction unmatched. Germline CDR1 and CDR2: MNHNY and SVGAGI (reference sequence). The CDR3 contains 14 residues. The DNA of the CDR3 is TGTGCCAGCAGCAAACAGGGGGGAGGGGAAAAACTGTTTTTT. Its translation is CASSKQGGGEKLFF.

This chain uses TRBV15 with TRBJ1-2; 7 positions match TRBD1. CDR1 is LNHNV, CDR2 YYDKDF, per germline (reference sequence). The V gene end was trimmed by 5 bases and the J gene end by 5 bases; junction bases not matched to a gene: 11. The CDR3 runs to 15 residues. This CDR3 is CATSASRRDRYGYTF. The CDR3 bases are TGTGCCACCAGCGCGAGCAGAAGGGACAGATATGGCTACACCTTC.

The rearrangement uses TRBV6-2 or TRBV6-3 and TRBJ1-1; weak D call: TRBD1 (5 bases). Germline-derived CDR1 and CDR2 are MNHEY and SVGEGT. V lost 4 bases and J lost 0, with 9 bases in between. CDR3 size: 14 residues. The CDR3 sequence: CASSSTAMNTEAFF. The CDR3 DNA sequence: TGTGCCAGCAGTTCGACAGCTATGAACACTGAAGCTTTCTTT.

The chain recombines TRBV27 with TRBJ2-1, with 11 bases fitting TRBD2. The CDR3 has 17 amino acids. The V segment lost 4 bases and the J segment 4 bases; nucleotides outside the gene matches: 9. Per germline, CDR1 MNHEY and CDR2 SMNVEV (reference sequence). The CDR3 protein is CASSSTGTSGNYNEQFF. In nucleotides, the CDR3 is TGTGCCAGCAGTTCAACCGGGACTAGCGGTAATTACAATGAGCAGTTCTTC.

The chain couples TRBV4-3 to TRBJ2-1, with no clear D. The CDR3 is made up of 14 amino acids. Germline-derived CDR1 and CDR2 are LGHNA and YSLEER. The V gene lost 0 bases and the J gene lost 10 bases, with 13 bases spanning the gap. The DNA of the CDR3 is TGCGCCAGCAGCCAAGATTTAGTTGGGCAGGAGCAGTTCTTC. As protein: CASSQDLVGQEQFF.

CDR3 sequence: CASSLGLFGVRTNEKLFF. CDR3 coding DNA: TGTGCCAGCAGCTTAGGATTATTCGGGGTACGAACTAATGAAAAACTGTTTTTT. The genes are TRBV7-9 and TRBJ1-4; D remains unclear. V was shortened by 1 base and J by 1 base, with 16 bases between the two germline ends. Germline V gene sequence: CDR1 SEHNR, CDR2 FQNEAQ (reference sequence). CDR3 length: 18 residues.